This T cell receptor beta chain was observed in a study of lymphopenia after photon versus proton radiotherapy. V lost 1 base and J lost 8, with 11 bases in between. Germline V CDR1 and CDR2: SGHAT, FQNNGV. This CDR3 spans 13 amino acids. Data came from immunoSEQ multiplex PCR; TCRdb stores just in-frame clones and leaves some out. The table includes over 50,000 clones, about 86% detected once. This clone was observed a single time. Its antigen is undetermined. Regarding the study as a whole: After lymphocyte nadir, photon-treated repertoires showed oligoclonal expansion, especially CD8+ Temra. Post-nadir TCR diversity decline inversely tracked overall survival among those who died. Proton therapy kept repertoires fairly stable, unlike photons, which gained effector/memory cells.

This receptor was identified in a middle-aged man with gastric cancer. The V gene is TRBV11-2, the J gene TRBJ1-2; D perhaps matches TRBD1 (6 bases). This sample comprised peripheral blood, obtained from a patient treated with photon-based radiotherapy. The CDR3 DNA is TGTGCCAGCAGCTTAGGAACAGGGCCGGGCTACACCTTC. Its protein is CASSLGTGPGYTF. Complete variable domain (other parts from reference TRBV11-2 and TRBJ1-2): EAGVAQSPRYKIIEKRQSVAFWCNPISGHATLYWYQQILGQGPKLLIQFQNNGVVDDSQLPKDRFSAERLKGVDSTLKIQPAKLEDSAVYLCASSLGTGPGYTFGSGTRLTVV.